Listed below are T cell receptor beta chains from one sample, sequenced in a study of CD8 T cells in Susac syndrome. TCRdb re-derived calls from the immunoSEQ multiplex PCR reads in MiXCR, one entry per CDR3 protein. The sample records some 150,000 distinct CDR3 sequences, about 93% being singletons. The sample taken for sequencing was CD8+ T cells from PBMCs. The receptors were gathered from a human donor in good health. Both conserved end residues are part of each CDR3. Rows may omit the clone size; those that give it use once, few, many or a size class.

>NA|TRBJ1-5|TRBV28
CASSLTTEYSNQPQHF
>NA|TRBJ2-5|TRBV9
CASSDTSGLVGRETQYF
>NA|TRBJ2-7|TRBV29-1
CSVTGTSDYEQYF
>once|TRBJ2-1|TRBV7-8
CASSDWNNEQFF
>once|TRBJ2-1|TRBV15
CATSRDIPIVVSEQFF
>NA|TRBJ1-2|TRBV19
CASRPGTYSSYGYTF
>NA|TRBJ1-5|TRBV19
CAAEQGNQPQHF
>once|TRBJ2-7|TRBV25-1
CASSAPFLEQYF
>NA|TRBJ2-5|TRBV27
CASSLSPEAETQYF
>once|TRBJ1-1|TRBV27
CASSFTGGTEAFF
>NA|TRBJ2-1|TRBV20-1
CSAPDLGVQFF
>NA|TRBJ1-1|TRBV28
CASGKGSTEAFF
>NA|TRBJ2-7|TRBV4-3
CASSPTGTAYEQYF
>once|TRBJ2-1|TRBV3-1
CASSPTTTEQFF
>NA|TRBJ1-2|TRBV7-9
CASSPPGQGRYGYTF
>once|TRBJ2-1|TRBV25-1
CASSASGPYNEQFF
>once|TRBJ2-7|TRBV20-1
CSARDSPGGSGEQYF
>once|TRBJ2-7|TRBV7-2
CASSLRQRHEQYF
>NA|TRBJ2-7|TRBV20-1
CSALAAGEGYEQYF
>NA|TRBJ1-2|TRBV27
CASSPAPGPYGYTF
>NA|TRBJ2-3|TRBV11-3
CASSPRTENTQYF
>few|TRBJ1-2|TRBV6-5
CASSALNYGYTF
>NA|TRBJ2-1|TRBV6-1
CASSPLSSGSANEQFF
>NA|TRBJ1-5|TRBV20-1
CSARLGGSNQPQHF
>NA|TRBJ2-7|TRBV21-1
CASSESSSGRFYEQYF
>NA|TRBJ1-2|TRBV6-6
CASINRQDYGYTF